This T cell receptor beta chain was sequenced in a study of cytomegalovirus exposure and HLA in healthy donors. While unrecorded immune exposures were likely, the donors were nominally healthy when sampled. Notes on the study in general: Generally TCR sequences proved uncommon, though certain public TCRs appeared in numerous donors. In a later analysis, V- and J-gene trimming of beta chains associated with a DCLRE1C missense variant, replicated independently. Sequencing depth across donors, presence/absence analyses assumed, was roughly uniform.

Vbeta (60) and Jbeta (13) primers were used in the PCR. Sequencing was performed with immunoSEQ multiplex PCR; in TCRdb, only in-frame clones are kept and a portion is missing. Its table lists roughly 80,000 clones. A remark on this clone: Antigen unknown.

This CDR3 region has 12 residues. The V end lost 2 bases, the J end lost 6 bases, and 6 bases lay between the germline ends. Germline V gene data show CDR1 as SNHLY and CDR2 as FYNNEI. The TCR comes from a young woman in good health and CMV-seronegative. Sample: PBMCs. The V gene is TRBV2, the J gene TRBJ2-3, with D maybe TRBD1 (6 bases). CDR3 loop: CASSERGDTQYF. CDR3 nucleotide sequence: TGTGCCAGCAGTGAAAGGGGGGATACGCAGTATTTT.